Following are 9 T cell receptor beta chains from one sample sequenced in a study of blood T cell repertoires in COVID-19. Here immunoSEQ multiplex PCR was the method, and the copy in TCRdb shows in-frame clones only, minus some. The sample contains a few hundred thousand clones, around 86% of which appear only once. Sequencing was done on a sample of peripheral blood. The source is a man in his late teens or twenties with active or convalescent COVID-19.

CDR3 in amino acids: CASSLAGNSYEQYF. The CDR3 nucleotides are TGCGCCAGCAGCCTAGCGGGAAACTCCTACGAGCAGTACTTC. The chain carries TRBV5-1 and TRBJ2-7; 9 nucleotides agree with TRBD2. From germline, CDR1 is SGHRS and CDR2 YFSETQ. This CDR3 contains 14 residues. The junction had 2 bases not matched to a gene; V was cut back by 4 bases and J by 0 bases.

DNA of the CDR3: TGTGCCAGCAGTTTTTCAGGGTATAGCAATCAGCCCCAGCATTTT. Protein sequence: CASSFSGYSNQPQHF. This chain uses TRBV27 with TRBJ1-5, with a weak D call TRBD1 (5 bases). In germline, CDR1 is MNHEY, CDR2 SMNVEV (reference sequence). V gave up 3 bases and J gave up 0 bases, with 9 bases separating them. This CDR3 region has 15 residues.

As DNA, the CDR3 is TGTGCCAGCAGCTTAAATTTGCGGGGGGGACAAGAGACCCAGTACTTC. Its translation: CASSLNLRGGQETQYF. V is TRBV7-6 and J is TRBJ2-5; 9 positions match TRBD2. The CDR3 totals 16 residues. CDR1 and CDR2 from the germline V gene are SGHVS and FNYEAQ. V gave up 2 bases and J gave up 2 bases; unmatched junction bases: 6.

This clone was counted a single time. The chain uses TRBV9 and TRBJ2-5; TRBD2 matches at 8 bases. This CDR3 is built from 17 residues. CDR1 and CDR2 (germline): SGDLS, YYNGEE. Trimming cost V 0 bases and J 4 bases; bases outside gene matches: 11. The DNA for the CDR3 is TGTGCCAGCAGCGTAGGACGGGGGGGCCTGGGGAGAGAGACCCAGTACTTC. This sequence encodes CASSVGRGGLGRETQYF.

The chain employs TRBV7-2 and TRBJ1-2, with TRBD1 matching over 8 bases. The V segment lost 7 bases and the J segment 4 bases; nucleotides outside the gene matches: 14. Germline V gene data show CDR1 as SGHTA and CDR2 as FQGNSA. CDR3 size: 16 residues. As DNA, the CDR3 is TGTGCCAGCACCGCCCCGGACAGGGCCTGGTTCTATGGCTACACCTTC. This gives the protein CASTAPDRAWFYGYTF.

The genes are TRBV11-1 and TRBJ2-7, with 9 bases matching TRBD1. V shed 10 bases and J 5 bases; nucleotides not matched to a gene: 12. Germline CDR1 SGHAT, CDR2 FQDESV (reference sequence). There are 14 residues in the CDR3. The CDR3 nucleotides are TGTGCCACCTGGGGACAGGGACTTAAGGACGAGCAGTACTTC. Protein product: CATWGQGLKDEQYF.

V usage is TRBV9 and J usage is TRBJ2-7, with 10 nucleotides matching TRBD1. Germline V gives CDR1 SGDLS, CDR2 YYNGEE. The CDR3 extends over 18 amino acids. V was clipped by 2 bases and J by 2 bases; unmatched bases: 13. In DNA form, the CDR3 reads TGTGCCAGCAGCGTTGCGCCGGGACAGGGGTCAGGACCCTACGAGCAGTACTTC. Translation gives CASSVAPGQGSGPYEQYF.

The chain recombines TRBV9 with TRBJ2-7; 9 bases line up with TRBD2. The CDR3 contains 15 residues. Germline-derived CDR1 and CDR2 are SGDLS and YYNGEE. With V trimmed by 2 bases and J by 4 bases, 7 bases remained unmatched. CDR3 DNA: TGTGCCAGCAGCGTGGCAGCGGGAGGCCGATACGAGCAGTACTTC. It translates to CASSVAAGGRYEQYF. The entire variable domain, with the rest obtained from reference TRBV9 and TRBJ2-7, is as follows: DSGVTQTPKHLITATGQRVTLRCSPRSGDLSVYWYQQSLDQGLQFLIQYYNGEERAKGNILERFSAQQFPDLHSELNLSSLELGDSALYFCASSVAAGGRYEQYFGPGTRLTVT.

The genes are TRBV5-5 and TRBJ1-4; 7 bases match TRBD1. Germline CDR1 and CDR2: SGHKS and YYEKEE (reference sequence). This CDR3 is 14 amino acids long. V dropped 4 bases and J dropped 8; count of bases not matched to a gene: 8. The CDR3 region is CASSETGVNEKLFF. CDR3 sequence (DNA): TGTGCCAGCAGCGAAACAGGGGTTAACGAAAAACTGTTTTTT. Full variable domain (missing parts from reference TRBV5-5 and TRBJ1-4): DAGVTQSPTHLIKTRGQQVTLRCSPISGHKSVSWYQQVLGQGPQFIFQYYEKEERGRGNFPDRFSARQFPNYSSELNVNALLLGDSALYLCASSETGVNEKLFFGSGTQLSVL.